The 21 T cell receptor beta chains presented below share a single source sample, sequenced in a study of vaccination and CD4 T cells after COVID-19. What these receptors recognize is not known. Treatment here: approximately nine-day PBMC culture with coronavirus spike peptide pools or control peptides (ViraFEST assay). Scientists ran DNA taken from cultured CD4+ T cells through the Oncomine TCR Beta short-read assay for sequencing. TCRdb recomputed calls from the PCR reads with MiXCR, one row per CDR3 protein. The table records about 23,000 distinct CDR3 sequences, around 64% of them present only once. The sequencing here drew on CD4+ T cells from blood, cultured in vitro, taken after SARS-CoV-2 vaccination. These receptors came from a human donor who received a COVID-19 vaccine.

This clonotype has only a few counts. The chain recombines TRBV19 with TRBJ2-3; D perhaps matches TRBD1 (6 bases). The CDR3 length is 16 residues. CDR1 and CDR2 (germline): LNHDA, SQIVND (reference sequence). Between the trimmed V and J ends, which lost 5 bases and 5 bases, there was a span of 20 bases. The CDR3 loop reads CASSAPGATAGDTQYF. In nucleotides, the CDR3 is TGTGCCAGTAGTGCCCCAGGGGCCACGGCCGGAGATACGCAGTATTTT.

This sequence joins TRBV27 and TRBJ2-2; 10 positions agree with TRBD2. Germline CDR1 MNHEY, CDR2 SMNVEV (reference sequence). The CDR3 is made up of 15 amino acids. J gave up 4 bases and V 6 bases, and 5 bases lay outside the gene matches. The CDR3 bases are TGTGCCAGCAGCCGACTAGCGGGCTTCACCGGGGAGCTGTTTTTT. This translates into CASSRLAGFTGELFF.

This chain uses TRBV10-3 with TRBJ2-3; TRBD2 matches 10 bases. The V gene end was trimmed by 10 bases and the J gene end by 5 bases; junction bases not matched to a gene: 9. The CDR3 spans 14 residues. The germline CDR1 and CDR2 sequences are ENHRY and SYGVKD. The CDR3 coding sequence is TGTGCCACCCGTAGCGGGGGGCCTCAAGATACGCAGTATTTT. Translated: CATRSGGPQDTQYF.

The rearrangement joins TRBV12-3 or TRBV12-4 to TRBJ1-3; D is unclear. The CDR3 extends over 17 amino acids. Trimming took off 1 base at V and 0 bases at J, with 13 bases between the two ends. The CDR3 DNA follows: TGTGCCAGCAGTTTAGATCAGGCGGCGAGCTCTGGAAACACCATATATTTT. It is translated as CASSLDQAASSGNTIYF.

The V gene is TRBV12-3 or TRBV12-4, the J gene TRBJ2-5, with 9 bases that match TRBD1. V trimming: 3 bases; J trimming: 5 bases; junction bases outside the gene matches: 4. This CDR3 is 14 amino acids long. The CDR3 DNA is TGTGCCAGCAGTTTTGACAGGGGGTCGGAGACCCAGTACTTC. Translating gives CASSFDRGSETQYF.

CDR3 sequence reads: CATGQVMNSPLHF. For the CDR3, the DNA is TGTGCCACCGGACAGGTCATGAATTCACCCCTCCACTTT. This chain joins TRBV30 and TRBJ1-6; TRBD1 aligns across 7 bases. Per the germline V gene, CDR1 is GTSNPN and CDR2 is SVGIG (reference sequence). The CDR3 spans 13 residues. V shed 8 bases and J 7 bases; nucleotides not matched to a gene: 8.

The CDR3 here is CASSLQGYASPLHF. The DNA of the CDR3 is TGTGCCAGCAGCTTACAGGGTTATGCCTCACCCCTCCACTTT. The chain recombines TRBV5-4 with TRBJ1-6, with D possibly matching TRBD1 (6 bases). Trimming removed 2 bases at V and 10 bases at J, with 13 bases between. Germline V CDR1 and CDR2: SGHNT, YYREEE (reference sequence). The CDR3 loop spans 14 amino acids.

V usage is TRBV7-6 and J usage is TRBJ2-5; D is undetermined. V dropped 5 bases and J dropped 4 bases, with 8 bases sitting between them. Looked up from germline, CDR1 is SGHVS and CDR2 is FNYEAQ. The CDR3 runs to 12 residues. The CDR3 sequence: CASSPHGETQYF. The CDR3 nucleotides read TGTGCCAGCAGCCCCCATGGAGAGACCCAGTACTTC. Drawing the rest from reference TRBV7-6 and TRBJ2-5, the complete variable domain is GAGVSQSPRYKVTKRGQDVALRCDPISGHVSLYWYRQALGQGPEFLTYFNYEAQQDKSGLPNDRFSAERPEGSISTLTIQRTEQRDSAMYRCASSPHGETQYFGPGTRLLVL.

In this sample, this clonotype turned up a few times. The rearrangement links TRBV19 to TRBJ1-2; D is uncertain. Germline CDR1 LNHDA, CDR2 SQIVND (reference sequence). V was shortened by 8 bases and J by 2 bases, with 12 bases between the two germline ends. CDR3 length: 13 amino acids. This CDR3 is CASSYTENYGYTF. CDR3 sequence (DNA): TGTGCCAGTTCTTATACAGAGAACTATGGCTACACCTTC.

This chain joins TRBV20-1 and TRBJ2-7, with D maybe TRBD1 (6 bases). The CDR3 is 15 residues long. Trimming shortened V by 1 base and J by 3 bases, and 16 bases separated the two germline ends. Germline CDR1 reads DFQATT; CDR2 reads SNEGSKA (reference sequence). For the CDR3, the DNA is TGCAGTGCTAGAGGCCGTACAGGGACCTTCTACGAGCAGTACTTC. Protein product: CSARGRTGTFYEQYF.

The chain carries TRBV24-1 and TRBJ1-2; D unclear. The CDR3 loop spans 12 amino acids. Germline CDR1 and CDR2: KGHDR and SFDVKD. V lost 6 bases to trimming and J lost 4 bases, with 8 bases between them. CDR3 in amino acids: CATSRGSYGYTF. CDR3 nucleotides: TGTGCCACCAGTAGAGGCAGCTATGGCTACACCTTC.

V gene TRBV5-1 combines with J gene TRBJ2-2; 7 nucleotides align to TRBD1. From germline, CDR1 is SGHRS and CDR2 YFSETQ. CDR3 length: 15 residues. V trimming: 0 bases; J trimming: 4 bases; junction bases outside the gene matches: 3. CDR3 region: CASSLATGTTGELFF. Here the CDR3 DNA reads TGCGCCAGCAGCTTGGCGACAGGGACCACCGGGGAGCTGTTTTTT.

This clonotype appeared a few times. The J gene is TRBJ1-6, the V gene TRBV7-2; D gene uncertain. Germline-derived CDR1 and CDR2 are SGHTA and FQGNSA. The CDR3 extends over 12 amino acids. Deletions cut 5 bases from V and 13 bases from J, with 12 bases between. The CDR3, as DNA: TGTGCCAGCAGCCTACGTGGTCCGCCCCTCCACTTT. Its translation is CASSLRGPPLHF.

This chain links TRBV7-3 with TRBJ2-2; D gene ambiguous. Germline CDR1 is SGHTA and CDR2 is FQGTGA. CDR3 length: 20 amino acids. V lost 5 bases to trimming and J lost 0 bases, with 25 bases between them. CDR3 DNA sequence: TGTGCCAGCAGCCCCTACTTATCGTCTGGTAACCCTGCGAACACCGGGGAGCTGTTTTTT. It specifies CASSPYLSSGNPANTGELFF.

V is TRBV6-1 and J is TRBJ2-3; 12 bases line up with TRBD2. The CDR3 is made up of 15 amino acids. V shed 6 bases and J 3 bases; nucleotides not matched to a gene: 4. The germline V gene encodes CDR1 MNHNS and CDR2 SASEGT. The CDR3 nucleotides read TGTGCCAGCAGGATGACTAGCGGGGGAACAGATACGCAGTATTTT. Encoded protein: CASRMTSGGTDTQYF.

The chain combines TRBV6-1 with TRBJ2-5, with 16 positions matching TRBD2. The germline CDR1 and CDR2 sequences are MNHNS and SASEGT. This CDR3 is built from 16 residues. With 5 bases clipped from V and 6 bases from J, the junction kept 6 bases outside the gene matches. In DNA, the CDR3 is TGTGCCAGCAGTCCGGGACTAGCGGGGGGGGGCAAGACCCAGTACTTC. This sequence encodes CASSPGLAGGGKTQYF.

The CDR3 nucleotides read TGTGCCAGCTCACCCGACAGGGATGGTGGCTACACCTTC. It specifies CASSPDRDGGYTF. This chain uses TRBV18 with TRBJ1-2, with 7 nucleotides matching TRBD1. V gave up 3 bases and J gave up 7 bases; unmatched junction bases: 5. The CDR3 length is 13 residues. Per the germline V gene, CDR1 is KGHSH and CDR2 is LQKENI.

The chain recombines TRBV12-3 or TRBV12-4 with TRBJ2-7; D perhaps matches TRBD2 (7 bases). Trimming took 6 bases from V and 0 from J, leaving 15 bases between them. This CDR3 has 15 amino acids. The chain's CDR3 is CASRWGGGSSYEQYF. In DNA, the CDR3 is TGTGCCAGCAGGTGGGGGGGGGGCTCCTCCTACGAGCAGTACTTC.

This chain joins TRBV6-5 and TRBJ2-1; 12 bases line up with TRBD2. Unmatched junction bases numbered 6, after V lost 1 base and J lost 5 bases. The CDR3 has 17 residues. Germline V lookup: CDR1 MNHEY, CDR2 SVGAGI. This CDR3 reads CASSYFRLAGVNNEQFF. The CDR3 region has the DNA TGTGCCAGCAGTTACTTCCGACTAGCGGGGGTAAACAATGAGCAGTTCTTC.

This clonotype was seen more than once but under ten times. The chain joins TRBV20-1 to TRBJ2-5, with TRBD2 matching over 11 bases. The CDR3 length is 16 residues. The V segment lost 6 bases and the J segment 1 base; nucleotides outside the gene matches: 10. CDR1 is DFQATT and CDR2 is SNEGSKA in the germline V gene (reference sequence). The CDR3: CSAQRGLAGGQETQYF. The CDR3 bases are TGCAGTGCCCAGAGGGGGCTAGCGGGGGGCCAAGAGACCCAGTACTTC.

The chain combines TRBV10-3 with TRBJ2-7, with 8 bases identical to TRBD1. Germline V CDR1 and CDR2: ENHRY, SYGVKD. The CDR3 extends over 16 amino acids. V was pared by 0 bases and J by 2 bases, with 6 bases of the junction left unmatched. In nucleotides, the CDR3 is TGTGCCATCAGTGAGTCCATTAGACAGGGGACCTACGAGCAGTACTTC. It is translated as CAISESIRQGTYEQYF.